These 27 T cell receptor beta chains were sequenced from one sample in a study of CD8 T cells in ankylosing spondylitis (dated by TCRdb to about 2017). Study-level results and caveats: A TCR beta motif made up of several highly homologous amino acid variants appeared to be characteristic of blood from ankylosing spondylitis patients.

For these TCRs, the target antigens are not known. Receptor libraries were prepared by 5' RACE. The sequencer listed for this sample is Illumina HiSeq 2500. TCRdb applied fastp at Q25 and MiXCR to the public reads, then kept only in-frame beta chains. One record per CDR3 amino acid sequence lists the most common genes and DNA. The sample data list roughly 670,000 distinct CDR3 sequences, and under 20% of these were observed just once. The ten largest clones represent around 19% of the sample. The source material was blood, either unsorted or a sorted T cell fraction (not recorded which). All receptors derive from a male donor with ankylosing spondylitis.

The chain uses TRBV7-2 and TRBJ1-2, with D possibly matching TRBD1 (5 bases). Germline V gene sequence: CDR1 SGHTA, CDR2 FQGNSA. V lost 1 base and J 8 bases, leaving 11 bases between the germline ends. This CDR3 has 13 amino acids. The DNA for the CDR3 is TGTGCCAGCAGCTTAGATTCAGGGAGCGGCTACACCTTC. Translating gives CASSLDSGSGYTF.

The chain links TRBV5-1 to TRBJ1-3; D possibly corresponds to TRBD1 (6 bases). Germline V lookup: CDR1 SGHRS, CDR2 YFSETQ. The V end was cut by 4 bases, the J end by 0 bases, with 14 bases between. The length of the CDR3 is 16 residues. CDR3 residues: CASSPSGVFSGNTIYF. Written as DNA, the CDR3 is TGCGCCAGCAGCCCGTCAGGGGTCTTCTCTGGAAACACCATATATTTT.

This clonotype turned up a few times. The rearrangement joins TRBV12-3 or TRBV12-4 to TRBJ2-2, with D possibly matching TRBD1 (6 bases). This CDR3 has 14 residues. With 4 bases removed from V and 6 bases from J, the gap between germline ends came to 12 bases. The CDR3 here is CASSSLQGSGELFF. The CDR3 coding sequence is TGTGCCAGCAGTTCCTTACAGGGTTCCGGGGAGCTGTTTTTT.

The J gene is TRBJ1-4, the V gene TRBV6-1; 10 bases agree with TRBD1. Germline V gives CDR1 MNHNS, CDR2 SASEGT. This CDR3 has 16 amino acids. Trimming took 6 bases from V and 1 from J; bases not matched to a gene: 5. DNA of the CDR3: TGTGCCAGCAGCCAGGGACAGGGGATAACTAATGAAAAACTGTTTTTT. Encoded protein: CASSQGQGITNEKLFF.

This rearrangement joins TRBV10-3 to TRBJ2-5, with TRBD1 as a possible D gene (6 bases). V lost 3 bases, J lost 3 bases, and 11 bases lay in between. Germline loops: CDR1 ENHRY, CDR2 SYGVKD. This CDR3 comprises 14 residues. The CDR3 reads CAISDIQGEETQYF. The CDR3, as DNA: TGTGCCATCAGTGATATACAGGGAGAAGAGACCCAGTACTTC.

This clonotype was picked up a small number of times. The gene calls are TRBV6-1 and TRBJ1-1, with 8 bases lining up with TRBD1. CDR3 size: 14 residues. CDR1 MNHNS and CDR2 SASEGT come from the germline V gene. The J segment lost 8 bases and the V segment lost 6 bases, leaving 11 bases of the junction unmatched. The CDR3 region is CASSRTGRMAEAFF. The CDR3 DNA is TGTGCCAGCAGCCGGACAGGGAGGATGGCCGAAGCTTTCTTT.

The chain uses TRBV19 and TRBJ1-5; a weak D match, TRBD1 (6 bases). The germline V gene has CDR1 LNHDA and CDR2 SQIVND (reference sequence). With 6 bases removed from V and 6 bases from J, the gap between germline ends came to 15 bases. The CDR3 is 14 amino acids. The CDR3 reads CASSLGRGGQPQHF. The CDR3 DNA is TGTGCCAGTAGCCTCGGCAGGGGAGGTCAGCCCCAGCATTTT.

This clonotype has more than one count but fewer than ten. This chain links TRBV7-2 with TRBJ1-2; 9 bases map to TRBD1. The CDR3 totals 14 residues. Trimming removed 2 bases from V and 5 bases from J; junction bases left unmatched: 3. CDR1 is SGHTA, CDR2 FQGNSA, per germline. CDR3 sequence (DNA): TGTGCCAGCAGCTTACTGGGACAGGGTTATGGCTACACCTTC. Amino acids: CASSLLGQGYGYTF.

The chain couples TRBV4-1 to TRBJ2-7, with TRBD1 as a possible D gene (6 bases). Germline values: CDR1 MGHRA, CDR2 YSYEKL. Trimming removed 3 bases at V and 4 bases at J, with 13 bases between. The CDR3 length is 14 residues. The CDR3 DNA sequence: TGCGCCAGCAGCCATGAGACAGGAGAATACGAGCAGTACTTC. Translation gives CASSHETGEYEQYF.

The J gene is TRBJ1-1, the V gene TRBV20-1; D unclear. This CDR3 spans 14 amino acids. Germline V lookup: CDR1 DFQATT, CDR2 SNEGSKA (reference sequence). The germline V and J ends were trimmed by 0 bases and 5 bases, with 13 bases remaining between them. The CDR3 spells CSARDNGRGTEAFF. CDR3 sequence (DNA): TGCAGTGCTAGAGATAACGGCCGCGGGACTGAAGCTTTCTTT.

This clonotype was observed a few times. CDR3 loop: CASSPRTGSDTQYF. The CDR3 DNA reads as TGTGCCAGCAGCCCCAGGACCGGCTCAGATACGCAGTATTTT. The chain uses TRBV7-2 and TRBJ2-3; D unresolved. CDR1 and CDR2 from the germline V gene are SGHTA and FQGNSA. V was clipped by 5 bases and J by 4 bases, with 13 bases between them. There are 14 residues in the CDR3.

As concerns this clonotype: This clone may be a read error of a much larger clone one base away. The DNA of the CDR3 is TGTGCCAGCAGCCCCAAATACGAGCAGTACTTC. Its translation: CASSPKYEQYF. The chain recombines TRBV28 with TRBJ2-7; D not resolved. Trimming took off 6 bases at V and 4 bases at J, with 7 bases between the two ends. CDR1 is MDHEN, CDR2 SYDVKM, per germline. The CDR3 runs 11 residues.

This clonotype occurred a few times. The chain joins TRBV29-1 to TRBJ1-2, with D tentatively TRBD1 (6 bases). The CDR3 loop spans 12 amino acids. CDR1 is SQVTM, CDR2 ANQGSEA, per germline. Between the trimmed V and J ends, which lost 8 bases and 5 bases, there was a span of 15 bases. The CDR3 is CSRRGRRYGYTF. The CDR3 coding sequence is TGCAGCCGTCGGGGGCGGCGGTATGGCTACACCTTC.

Many counts were recorded for this clonotype. CDR3 nucleotides: TGCGCCAGCAGCACCCTAACCAACACTGAAGCTTTCTTT. This translates into CASSTLTNTEAFF. The chain joins TRBV5-1 to TRBJ1-1, with D uncertain. The germline V and J ends were trimmed by 4 bases and 2 bases, with 9 bases remaining between them. From germline, CDR1 is SGHRS and CDR2 YFSETQ. The CDR3 runs to 13 residues.

This clonotype was seen many times. Here the CDR3 DNA reads TGTGCCAGCAGTTACCGGTACGAGCAGTACTTC. This codes for CASSYRYEQYF. The chain is built from TRBV6-2 or TRBV6-3 and TRBJ2-7; unclear D gene. The germline V gene encodes CDR1 MNHEY and CDR2 SVGEGT. Trimming took 2 bases from V and 4 from J, leaving 3 bases between them. This CDR3 region has 11 residues.

This clonotype was observed a handful of times. This chain links TRBV6-1 with TRBJ2-3; D tentatively reads TRBD1 or TRBD2 (5 bases each). The CDR3 is 16 residues long. The germline CDR1 and CDR2 sequences are MNHNS and SASEGT. Trimming pared 6 bases from V and 2 bases from J, leaving 18 bases between. The CDR3 sequence: CASSPFLGTITDTQYF. The CDR3, as DNA: TGTGCCAGCAGCCCTTTTTTAGGGACGATCACAGATACGCAGTATTTT.

This clonotype has more than one count but fewer than ten. The chain links TRBV14 to TRBJ2-5; the match to TRBD2 covers 11 bases. There are 17 residues in the CDR3. Germline trimming cut 0 bases from V and 4 bases from J; bases unmatched to any gene: 7. CDR1 is SGHDN and CDR2 is FVKESK in the germline V gene. The CDR3 spells CASSQERLAGTSETQYF. Here the CDR3 DNA reads TGTGCCAGCAGCCAAGAGCGACTAGCGGGAACGTCAGAGACCCAGTACTTC.

The genes are TRBV4-1 and TRBJ2-7, with 7 bases that match TRBD2. Germline CDR1 reads MGHRA; CDR2 reads YSYEKL. This CDR3 spans 19 amino acids. The trim removed 4 bases at V and 3 bases at J, leaving 21 bases unmatched. Here the CDR3 DNA reads TGCGCCAGCAGCCGTGTACCCGCAGGGACTACCCCCAGGGACTACGAGCAGTACTTC. Translating gives CASSRVPAGTTPRDYEQYF.

This sequence joins TRBV6-2 or TRBV6-3 and TRBJ1-1; no clear D gene. The CDR3 is 16 residues long. V was shortened by 2 bases and J by 1 base, with 14 bases between the two germline ends. Germline V gene sequence: CDR1 MNHEY, CDR2 SVGEGT. In DNA, the CDR3 is TGTGCCAGCAGTTACAGGACGGTAAGGGAGAACACTGAAGCTTTCTTT. Translating gives CASSYRTVRENTEAFF.

This clonotype appeared a few times. The chain uses TRBV5-1 and TRBJ1-1, with no clear D. Germline CDR1 SGHRS, CDR2 YFSETQ. The CDR3 consists of 15 residues. Deletions cut 0 bases from V and 5 bases from J, with 14 bases between. This chain's CDR3 is CASSLARVTTTEAFF. The CDR3 region has the DNA TGCGCCAGCAGCTTGGCTAGGGTGACTACGACTGAAGCTTTCTTT.

The chain links TRBV7-2 to TRBJ2-6; D not resolved. Germline V gene lookup returns CDR1 SGHTA and CDR2 FQGNSA. The CDR3 extends over 16 amino acids. The V end lost 4 bases, the J end lost 0 bases, and 10 bases lay between the germline ends. The CDR3 protein is CASSSAIYSGANVLTF. Written as DNA, the CDR3 is TGTGCCAGCAGCTCCGCCATATACTCTGGGGCCAACGTCCTGACTTTC.

The rearrangement links TRBV7-6 to TRBJ2-1; D ambiguous. The germline CDR1 and CDR2 sequences are SGHVS and FNYEAQ. The V end was cut by 0 bases, the J end by 13 bases, with 7 bases between. This CDR3 region has 11 residues. CDR3 nucleotides: TGTGCCAGCAGCTTAGCGAACCACCAGTTCTTC. Its protein is CASSLANHQFF.

This clonotype occurred many times. V usage is TRBV6-1 and J usage is TRBJ2-5; weak D call: TRBD1 (6 bases). This CDR3 is built from 15 residues. The V end lost 5 bases, the J end lost 5 bases, and 18 bases lay between the germline ends. Germline V CDR1 and CDR2: MNHNS, SASEGT. Here the CDR3 reads CASSPRRQAAETQYF. DNA for the CDR3: TGTGCCAGCAGTCCCCGAAGACAGGCGGCGGAGACCCAGTACTTC.

This clonotype was seen a few times. The chain is built from TRBV20-1 and TRBJ2-3; 7 bases are a match to TRBD2. Per germline, CDR1 DFQATT and CDR2 SNEGSKA (reference sequence). Trimming cost V 6 bases and J 1 base; bases outside gene matches: 7. CDR3 length: 14 amino acids. CDR3 coding DNA: TGCAGTGCCCCCCCGGCGGGGGGCACAGATACGCAGTATTTT. This codes for CSAPPAGGTDTQYF.

V is TRBV6-1 and J is TRBJ1-1; D may be TRBD1 (6 bases). This CDR3 comprises 13 residues. Germline values: CDR1 MNHNS, CDR2 SASEGT. Trimming removed 6 bases at V and 8 bases at J, with 16 bases between. The CDR3 spells CASSPRGAQEAFF. The CDR3 coding sequence is TGTGCCAGCAGCCCCAGGGGCGCCCAAGAAGCTTTCTTT.

This sequence joins TRBV6-1 and TRBJ1-1; 7 nucleotides match TRBD1. The V segment lost 5 bases and the J segment 8 bases; nucleotides outside the gene matches: 11. The CDR3 is 14 amino acids. CDR1 and CDR2 from the germline V gene are MNHNS and SASEGT. DNA for the CDR3: TGTGCCAGCAGTAGGGGGCAGGGACATGTCGAAGCTTTCTTT. It is translated as CASSRGQGHVEAFF.

This chain connects TRBV5-1 to TRBJ2-5, with 9 bases lining up with TRBD2. With 0 bases clipped from V and 5 bases from J, the junction kept 5 bases outside the gene matches. The CDR3 is 15 residues long. Germline CDR1 and CDR2: SGHRS and YFSETQ. The CDR3 coding sequence is TGCGCCAGCAGCTTGGTAGCGGGAGAGGCGGAGACCCAGTACTTC. This gives the protein CASSLVAGEAETQYF.